These T cell receptor beta chains were read from a single sample in a study of blood T cell repertoires in COVID-19. Libraries were prepared by immunoSEQ multiplex PCR; TCRdb keeps only in-frame clonotypes and omits some of them. The sample lists approximately 390,000 clones; 88% were seen once. Sequenced: PBMCs or T cells enriched from blood (not recorded which). The receptors shown here come from a woman aged 40-49 years with acute COVID-19. The CDR3 runs from the conserved cysteine through the conserved F or W. D genes are given only for firm matches. Clone sizes are given selectively: once, few, many, or a class where the clone is expanded.

clone_size,d_call,j_call,v_call,cdr3_nt,cdr3_aa
NA,TRBD1,TRBJ1-4,TRBV2,TGTGCCAGCAACTTAGGGGGCGCAACTAATGAAAAACTGTTTTTT,CASNLGGATNEKLFF
NA,NA,TRBJ2-3,TRBV19,TGTGCCAGTACCCCCCCGGGAGTCACAGATACGCAGTATTTT,CASTPPGVTDTQYF
few,NA,TRBJ2-1,TRBV5-6,TGTGCCAGCGGCGTTAGCCTGACTTCCTACAATGAGCAGTTCTTC,CASGVSLTSYNEQFF
NA,NA,TRBJ2-7,TRBV15,TGTGCCACCAGCGCAACCAGGGGTTCCTACGAGCAGTACTTC,CATSATRGSYEQYF
NA,NA,TRBJ2-5,TRBV27,TGTGCCAGCGGACTCATCGGACAGTCGTACCAAGAGACCCAGTACTTC,CASGLIGQSYQETQYF
few,NA,TRBJ1-6,TRBV6-5,TGTGCCAGCAGTTATAGGGGCAGGAGGGATTCACCCCTCCACTTT,CASSYRGRRDSPLHF
NA,NA,TRBJ2-1,TRBV27,TGTGCCAGCAATCCATTAGCTTCCGACAATGAGCAGTTCTTC,CASNPLASDNEQFF
few,NA,TRBJ2-5,TRBV6-5,TGTGCCAGCAGTTACTTGGTCAGATCACAAGAGACCCAGTACTTC,CASSYLVRSQETQYF
NA,NA,TRBJ1-2,TRBV19,TGTGCCAGTAGCATGGACAGAAACTATGGCTACACCTTC,CASSMDRNYGYTF
NA,TRBD1,TRBJ2-7,TRBV6-5,TGTGCCGAAGGACAGGGTCCCTACGAGCAGTACTTC,CAEGQGPYEQYF
NA,TRBD1,TRBJ2-7,TRBV10-2,TGCGCCAGCAGGACGGACAGGGAATACGGCGAGCAGTACTTC,CASRTDREYGEQYF
NA,NA,TRBJ2-7,TRBV19,TGTGCCAGTAGTATAAGTGGGACTCAAACCTACGAGCAGTACTTC,CASSISGTQTYEQYF
NA,TRBD2,TRBJ2-7,TRBV18,TGTGCCAGCTCAAGGACTAGCGGGTATCTAGAGCAGTACTTC,CASSRTSGYLEQYF
NA,NA,TRBJ1-2,TRBV11-3,TGTGCCAGCAGCTCGAGGGCGCAGGACTATGGCTACACCTTC,CASSSRAQDYGYTF
NA,TRBD1,TRBJ2-7,TRBV5-4,TGTGCCAGCAGCTTGGGGGACAGGCCCTACGAGCAGTACTTC,CASSLGDRPYEQYF
NA,TRBD2,TRBJ2-2,TRBV2,TGTGCCAGCAGGGGACTAGCGGGGGGACTGCACACCGGGGAGCTGTTTTTT,CASRGLAGGLHTGELFF
NA,NA,TRBJ2-7,TRBV10-3,TGTGCCATCAGCCCGTTAACAGAGTCGGGGGAGCAGTACTTC,CAISPLTESGEQYF
NA,TRBD1,TRBJ2-2,TRBV24-1,TGTGCCACCAGTGATCCCCGGAAATCGACAGGGGGAAGGACCGGGGAGCTGTTTTTT,CATSDPRKSTGGRTGELFF
NA,NA,TRBJ1-6,TRBV6-5,TGTGCCAGCAGTTACTGGGGGACGCGGGAAAGGCACCTCCACTTT,CASSYWGTRERHLHF
NA,NA,TRBJ1-2,TRBV7-8,TGTGCCAGCAGCTTAGCGGGGGGGCGCTTCTATGGCTACACCTTC,CASSLAGGRFYGYTF
once,TRBD1,TRBJ2-7,TRBV3-1/TRBV3-2,TGTGCCAGCAGCCAAGAGGGCAAGGGGGACAGCTCCTACGAGCAGTACTTC,CASSQEGKGDSSYEQYF
NA,NA,TRBJ1-3,TRBV7-9,TGTGCCAGCAGCCTAACAGTCTCTGGAAACACCATATATTTT,CASSLTVSGNTIYF
NA,NA,TRBJ2-2,TRBV5-4,TGTGCCAGCAGCTCCCCGGCGAACACCGGGGAGCTGTTTTTT,CASSSPANTGELFF
NA,TRBD1,TRBJ2-3,TRBV5-6,TGTGCCAGCAGAGAACAGGGGGGAGGAGATACGCAGTATTTT,CASREQGGGDTQYF
NA,NA,TRBJ1-2,TRBV7-2,TGTGCCAGCAGCGCGAACTATGGCTACACCTTC,CASSANYGYTF
once,NA,TRBJ1-2,TRBV5-8,TGTGCCAGCAGTAGACACCTCTATGGCTACACCTTC,CASSRHLYGYTF
NA,NA,TRBJ1-3,TRBV11-2,TGTGCCAGCAGCTCAAGTGGGGCGAGTTCTGGAAACACCATATATTTT,CASSSSGASSGNTIYF
NA,NA,TRBJ1-2,TRBV25-1,TGTGCCAGCAGTGAATCCGAACCTTTACTACGGAATGGCTACACCTTC,CASSESEPLLRNGYTF
NA,NA,TRBJ2-7,TRBV27,TGTGCCAGCAGTTCCCAGGGCACCTACGAGCAGTACTTC,CASSSQGTYEQYF
NA,NA,TRBJ1-1,TRBV29-1,TGCAGCGTTGGGCAGGGGTATGAAGCTTTCTTT,CSVGQGYEAFF
NA,NA,TRBJ2-7,TRBV6-1,TGTGCCAGCAGTGAAACCGGCGGCCTAACCTACGAGCAGTACTTC,CASSETGGLTYEQYF